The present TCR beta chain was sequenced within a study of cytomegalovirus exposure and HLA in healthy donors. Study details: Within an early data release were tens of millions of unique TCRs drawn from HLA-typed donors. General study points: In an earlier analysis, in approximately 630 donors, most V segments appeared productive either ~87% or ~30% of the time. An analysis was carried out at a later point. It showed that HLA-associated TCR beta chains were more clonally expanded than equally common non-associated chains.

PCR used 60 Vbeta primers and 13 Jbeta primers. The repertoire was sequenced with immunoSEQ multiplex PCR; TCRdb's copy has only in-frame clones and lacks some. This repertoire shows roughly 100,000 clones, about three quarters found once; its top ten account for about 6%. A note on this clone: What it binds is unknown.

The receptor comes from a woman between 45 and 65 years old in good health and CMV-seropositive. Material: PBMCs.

CDR3 sequence (DNA): TGTGCCAGCAGCGCAGTCGCAGGGGCATCTGGAAACACCATATATTTT. Translated: CASSAVAGASGNTIYF. The chain recombines TRBV9 with TRBJ1-3, with a possible D match to TRBD1 (6 bases). V was trimmed by 3 bases and J by 1 base, leaving 14 bases between them. Germline V gives CDR1 SGDLS, CDR2 YYNGEE. The CDR3 is 16 residues long.